A selection of T cell receptor beta chains follows, all from one sample in a study of cytomegalovirus exposure and HLA in healthy donors. Here immunoSEQ multiplex PCR was the method, and the copy in TCRdb shows in-frame clones only, minus some. The table has 190,000 or so clones, less than 85% seen once. The sequenced sample was PBMCs. Receptors were obtained from a boy younger than 18 in good health and CMV-seronegative. CDR3s include the opening cysteine and the closing phenylalanine or tryptophan. The D gene is left open where the match is weak. Some rows mark clone size as missing; the rest say once, few, many or name a class of expanded clone.

d_call clone_size j_call v_call cdr3_nt cdr3_aa
NA NA TRBJ1-2 TRBV18 TGTGCCAGCTCGGACGGACTCACTAAGGGAGGCTACACCTTC CASSDGLTKGGYTF
NA NA TRBJ1-2 TRBV27 TGTGCCAGCAGGTCTCTTAAAGGGGTATGGGGCTACACCTTC CASRSLKGVWGYTF
TRBD1 NA TRBJ1-6 TRBV25-1 TGTGCCAGCTCCCAGGGACAGGACAATTCACCCCTCCACTTT CASSQGQDNSPLHF
NA NA TRBJ1-2 TRBV15 TGTGCCACCAGCCCTGCTATCAGGGAGGGGTATGGCTACACCTTC CATSPAIREGYGYTF
NA NA TRBJ2-1 TRBV30 TGTGCCTGGACACGGTTTCGGGGTGAGCAGTTCTTC CAWTRFRGEQFF
TRBD1 NA TRBJ2-7 TRBV5-1 TGCGCCAGCAGCCTAGCGCCGGGACAGGGTGTCTACGAGCAGTACTTC CASSLAPGQGVYEQYF
TRBD1 NA TRBJ1-2 TRBV19 TGTGCCAGTAGGGACTTTGGACAGGGGGCGGTTGGCTACACCTTC CASRDFGQGAVGYTF
NA few TRBJ1-2 TRBV19 TGTGCCAGTAGTTCCACGACAGCCAACTATGGCTACACCTTC CASSSTTANYGYTF
NA once TRBJ2-3 TRBV9 TGTGCCAGCAGCCCCGACCTAGGCGGGACAGATACGCAGTATTTT CASSPDLGGTDTQYF
NA NA TRBJ1-2 TRBV20-1 TGCAGTGCCACCGGTGCGGCGGGCTACACCTTC CSATGAAGYTF
NA NA TRBJ1-1 TRBV5-1 TGCGCCAGCAGCTTTATCGGGGACACTGAAGCTTTCTTT CASSFIGDTEAFF
TRBD1 NA TRBJ1-5 TRBV19 TGTGCCAGTAACAAATTTACTGACAGGGGTATCAATCAGCCCCAGCATTTT CASNKFTDRGINQPQHF
TRBD2 once TRBJ2-3 TRBV7-2 TGTGCCAGCAGCTTAGTGGCGGGAGCCCCCACAGATACGCAGTATTTT CASSLVAGAPTDTQYF
NA NA TRBJ1-5 TRBV19 TGTGCCAGTATGGGGACCCGGGACAATCTGGGGAAGCCCCAGCATTTT CASMGTRDNLGKPQHF
TRBD1 NA TRBJ1-2 TRBV5-4 TGTGCCAGCAGCCGCCCGGGTGGGGAACAGGGGAACTATGGCTACACCTTC CASSRPGGEQGNYGYTF
TRBD1 NA TRBJ1-6 TRBV23-1 TGCGCCAGCAGTCAAGGTGTGATTGAGGACAGGGCTAATTCACCCCTCCACTTT CASSQGVIEDRANSPLHF
NA once TRBJ1-6 TRBV30 TGTGCCTGGATGAGGGCGGAATCACCCCTCCACTTT CAWMRAESPLHF
TRBD2 NA TRBJ2-2 TRBV9 TGTGCCAGCAGCGTATCTAGCGGGAGGGCCACCGGGGAGCTGTTTTTT CASSVSSGRATGELFF
TRBD2 NA TRBJ2-1 TRBV2 TGTGCCAGCAGTGAAGTCCGACTAGCGGTCTACAATGAGCAGTTCTTC CASSEVRLAVYNEQFF
NA NA TRBJ2-1 TRBV28 TGTGCCAGCAGTTATCCCTTGGGCCCCGAGTTCTTC CASSYPLGPEFF
TRBD1 NA TRBJ2-5 TRBV7-2 TGTGCCAGCAGCCAACGGACAGGGGATGGGGGGACCCAGTACTTC CASSQRTGDGGTQYF
NA NA TRBJ1-1 TRBV9 TGTGCCAGCAGCGCAGCGGTTGACCGACGAGGAGCTTTCTTT CASSAAVDRRGAFF
TRBD2 NA TRBJ2-3 TRBV7-2 TGTGCCAGCAGCGAGGTACTAGCGGGAGTTACGGATACGCAGTATTTT CASSEVLAGVTDTQYF
NA NA TRBJ1-5 TRBV4-1 TGCGCCAGCAGCTCAACCATCGGGCAGCCCCAGCATTTT CASSSTIGQPQHF
NA NA TRBJ1-4 TRBV29-1 TGCAGCGTTTCATCCGGGGCAACTAATGAAAAACTGTTTTTT CSVSSGATNEKLFF
NA NA TRBJ1-1 TRBV7-2 TGTGCCAGCAGCCGCTCAGTGTTGAACACTGAAGCTTTCTTT CASSRSVLNTEAFF
NA NA TRBJ2-5 TRBV11-3 TGTGCCAGCAGCTTAGGGTTGTGGGCCATTAACCAAGAGACCCAGTACTTC CASSLGLWAINQETQYF
TRBD1 NA TRBJ1-2 TRBV27 TGTGCCAGCAGTTTAAAGGGGGCGACTAACTATGGCTACACCTTC CASSLKGATNYGYTF
NA NA TRBJ1-1 TRBV5-6 TGTGCCAGCAGCATCGGGGCTGAAGCTTTCTTT CASSIGAEAFF
NA NA TRBJ2-7 TRBV7-9 TGTGCCAGCAGTCCATGGGGTAGCGTTGACGAGCAGTACTTC CASSPWGSVDEQYF
NA NA TRBJ1-5 TRBV23-1 TGCGCCAGCAGTCAATCAAACCACTTAGCAGCAGATCAGCCCCAGCATTTT CASSQSNHLAADQPQHF
NA NA TRBJ1-2 TRBV7-6 TGTGCCAGCAGCCCCCTGAGCTTAAAAGGCTACACCTTC CASSPLSLKGYTF
NA NA TRBJ1-1 TRBV5-4 TGTGCCAGCAGCTTGAACAGAGCCTCTTCTGAAGCTTTCTTT CASSLNRASSEAFF
NA NA TRBJ1-3 TRBV6-6 TGTGCCAGCAGGCCGGGGGGGGACTACTCTGGAAACACCATATATTTT CASRPGGDYSGNTIYF
NA NA TRBJ2-1 TRBV4-3 TGCGCCAGCAGCCAAGATTCGGGGAACAATGAGCAGTTCTTC CASSQDSGNNEQFF
TRBD1 NA TRBJ1-1 TRBV10-3 TGTGCCATCAGTGAGAGGGGGCAAGGGCGAGAAGCTTTCTTT CAISERGQGREAFF
NA NA TRBJ2-7 TRBV7-6 TGTGCCAGCAGCTTAACAGGGCGCGGGTGGTACGAGCAGTACTTC CASSLTGRGWYEQYF
NA NA TRBJ1-6 TRBV7-8 TGTGCCAGCAGCAGTTTAGCGAGCTCCTATAATTCACCCCTCCACTTT CASSSLASSYNSPLHF
NA once TRBJ1-3 TRBV9 TGTGCCAGCAGCGGCGGAGGTTCCGGAAACACCATATATTTT CASSGGGSGNTIYF
NA NA TRBJ1-6 TRBV2 TGTGCCAGCAGGACAGTAGGATCACCCCTCCACTTT CASRTVGSPLHF
NA NA TRBJ2-7 TRBV5-6 TGTGCCAGCAGAAGGAGGTCAGCCGAGCAGTACTTC CASRRRSAEQYF
NA NA TRBJ1-1 TRBV9 TGTGCCAGCAGCGTAGGGGCAGGCATGAACACTGAAGCTTTCTTT CASSVGAGMNTEAFF
TRBD1 once TRBJ2-5 TRBV25-1 TGTGCCAGCGGGGGGACAGGGAAAACCCGTCGGGAGACCCAGTACTTC CASGGTGKTRRETQYF
TRBD2 NA TRBJ2-7 TRBV9 TGTGCCAGCAGCGTAGGGGCTAGCGGGAGAGTGTACGAGCAGTACTTC CASSVGASGRVYEQYF
TRBD1 NA TRBJ2-7 TRBV2 TGTGCCAGCAGTGAAAAAACAGGGGTTGGCATTCGGCAGTACTTC CASSEKTGVGIRQYF
NA NA TRBJ2-1 TRBV27 TGTGCCAGCACCCTCTCGACAGCTAGCTCCTACAATGAGCAGTTCTTC CASTLSTASSYNEQFF
TRBD1 NA TRBJ1-5 TRBV27 TGTGCCAGCAGTCCGCGGGACAGGAGGAATCAGCCCCAGCATTTT CASSPRDRRNQPQHF
NA NA TRBJ1-5 TRBV5-4 TGTGCCAGCAGCTTGGGCGGTTCTGGGCCCCAGCATTTT CASSLGGSGPQHF
TRBD1 NA TRBJ1-6 TRBV19 TGTGCCAGTAGGGGACAGGGTGATTCACCCCTCCACTTT CASRGQGDSPLHF